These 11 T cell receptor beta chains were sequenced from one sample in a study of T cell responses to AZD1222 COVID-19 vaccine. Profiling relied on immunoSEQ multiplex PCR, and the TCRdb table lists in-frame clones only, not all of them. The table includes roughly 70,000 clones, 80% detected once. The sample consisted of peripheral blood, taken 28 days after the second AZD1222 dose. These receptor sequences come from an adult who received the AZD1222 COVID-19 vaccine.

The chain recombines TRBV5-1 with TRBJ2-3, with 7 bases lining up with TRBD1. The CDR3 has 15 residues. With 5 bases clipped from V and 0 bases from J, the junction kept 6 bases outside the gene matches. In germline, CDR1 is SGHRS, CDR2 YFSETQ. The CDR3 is CASRRGGTSTDTQYF. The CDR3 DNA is TGCGCCAGCAGACGAGGGGGCACTAGCACAGATACGCAGTATTTT.

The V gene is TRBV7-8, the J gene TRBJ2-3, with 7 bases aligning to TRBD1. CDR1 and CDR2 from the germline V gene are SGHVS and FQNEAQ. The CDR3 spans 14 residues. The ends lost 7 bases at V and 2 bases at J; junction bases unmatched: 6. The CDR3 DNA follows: TGTGCCAGCAATCTAGACAGGGTCACAGATACGCAGTATTTT. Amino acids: CASNLDRVTDTQYF.

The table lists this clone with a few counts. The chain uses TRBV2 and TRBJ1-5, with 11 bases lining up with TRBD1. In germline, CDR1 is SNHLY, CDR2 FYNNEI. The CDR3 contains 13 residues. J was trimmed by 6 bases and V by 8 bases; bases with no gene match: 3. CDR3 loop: CASGQGAIQPQHF. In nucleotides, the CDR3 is TGTGCCAGCGGACAGGGGGCTATTCAGCCCCAGCATTTT. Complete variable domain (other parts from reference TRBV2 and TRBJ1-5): EPEVTQTPSHQVTQMGQEVILRCVPISNHLYFYWYRQILGQKVEFLVSFYNNEISEKSEIFDDQFSVERPDGSNFTLKIRSTKLEDSAMYFCASGQGAIQPQHFGDGTRLSIL.

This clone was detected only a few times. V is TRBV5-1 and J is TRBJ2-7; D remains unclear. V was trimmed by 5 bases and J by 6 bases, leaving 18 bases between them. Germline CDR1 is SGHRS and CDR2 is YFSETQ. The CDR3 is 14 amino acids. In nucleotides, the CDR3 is TGCGCCAGCAGGGCTACCGGGTCATCTCGCGAGCAGTACTTC. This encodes CASRATGSSREQYF.

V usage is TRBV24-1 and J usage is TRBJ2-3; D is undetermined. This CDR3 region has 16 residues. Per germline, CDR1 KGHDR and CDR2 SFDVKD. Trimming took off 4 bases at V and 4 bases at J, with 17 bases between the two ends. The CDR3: CATSDRPSRPPDTQYF. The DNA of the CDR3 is TGTGCCACCAGTGACCGCCCCAGCCGGCCGCCAGATACGCAGTATTTT.

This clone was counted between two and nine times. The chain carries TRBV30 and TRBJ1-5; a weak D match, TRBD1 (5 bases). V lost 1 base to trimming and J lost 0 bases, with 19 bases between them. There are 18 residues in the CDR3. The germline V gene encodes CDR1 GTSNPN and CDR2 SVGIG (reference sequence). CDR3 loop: CAWSDAPQGYLSNQPQHF. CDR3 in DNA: TGTGCCTGGAGTGACGCGCCTCAGGGTTATCTTAGCAATCAGCCCCAGCATTTT.

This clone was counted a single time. The CDR3 here is CASSYHDSTYNEQFF. The CDR3 DNA sequence: TGTGCCAGCAGTTACCACGACAGCACCTACAATGAGCAGTTCTTC. The V call is TRBV6-5, the J call TRBJ2-1; D is perhaps TRBD1 (5 bases). The CDR3 spans 15 residues. CDR1 is MNHEY, CDR2 SVGAGI, per germline. V was shortened by 2 bases and J by 2 bases, with 10 bases between the two germline ends.

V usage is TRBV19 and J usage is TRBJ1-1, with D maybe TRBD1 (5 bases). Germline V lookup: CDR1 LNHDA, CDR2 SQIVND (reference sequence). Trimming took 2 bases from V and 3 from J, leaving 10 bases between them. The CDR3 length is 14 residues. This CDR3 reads CASSIKGGDTEAFF. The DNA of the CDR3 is TGTGCCAGTAGTATAAAGGGAGGGGACACTGAAGCTTTCTTT.

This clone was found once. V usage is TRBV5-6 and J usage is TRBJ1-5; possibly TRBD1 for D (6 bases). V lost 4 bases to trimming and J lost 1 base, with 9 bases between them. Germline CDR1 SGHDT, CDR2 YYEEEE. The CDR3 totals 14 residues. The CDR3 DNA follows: TGTGCCAGCAGCGATACAGGGAGCAATCAGCCCCAGCATTTT. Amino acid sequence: CASSDTGSNQPQHF.

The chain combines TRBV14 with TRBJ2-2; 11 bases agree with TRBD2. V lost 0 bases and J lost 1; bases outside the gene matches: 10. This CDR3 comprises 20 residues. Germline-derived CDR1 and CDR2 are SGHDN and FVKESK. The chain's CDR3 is CASSQDLGTSGGLNTGELFF. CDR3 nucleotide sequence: TGTGCCAGCAGCCAAGATCTAGGAACTAGCGGGGGCCTGAACACCGGGGAGCTGTTTTTT.

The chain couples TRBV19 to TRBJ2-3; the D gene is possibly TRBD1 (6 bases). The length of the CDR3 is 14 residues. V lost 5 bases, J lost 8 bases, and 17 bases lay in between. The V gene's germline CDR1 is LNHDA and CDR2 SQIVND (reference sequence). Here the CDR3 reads CASSSQQGVGTQYF. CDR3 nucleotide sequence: TGTGCCAGTAGTTCACAACAGGGAGTGGGTACGCAGTATTTT.